The sequence of this TCR beta chain was determined in a study of CD8 T cells in ankylosing spondylitis (dated by TCRdb to about 2017). For context, the study as a whole: T cell receptor beta repertoires were profiled in healthy donors and ankylosing spondylitis patients so that disease-linked TCR variants could be found. The whole study cohort included 85 to 120 healthy donors and around 25 ankylosing spondylitis patients. Peripheral blood samples were taken, and synovial fluid was additionally collected from ankylosing spondylitis patients. Overall study results and their limits: Some motif variants were previously reported in synovial fluid and blood of reactive arthritis patients, suggesting common disease-initiation mechanisms. A TCR beta motif made up of several highly homologous amino acid variants appeared to be characteristic of blood from ankylosing spondylitis patients. According to the report, matched synovial fluid samples from ankylosing spondylitis patients were significantly enriched for the disease-linked clones. In peripheral blood, the disease-linked clones were found at relatively low frequencies and had a CD8+ phenotype.

Sequenced using an Illumina HiSeq 2500. TCR beta libraries were prepared by quantitative 5'-RACE with molecular barcodes. In the authors' own workflow: To identify disease-linked TCR variants, a new computational method was used, one built on a probabilistic model of VDJ rearrangement. The public reads were reprocessed in TCRdb via fastp at Q25 and MiXCR, keeping in-frame beta chains. Each CDR3 protein gets just one entry, which takes the most common genes and DNA from the rows behind it. The V and J calls were not made by the authors but by TCRdb's processing. Present in this sample are fewer than 750,000 distinct CDR3 sequences, around 20% of which were seen just once. The ten biggest clones cover under 20% of the sample. This clonotype was picked up a small number of times. No cognate antigen has been identified for it. No per-base quality is available; no much larger clone lies one base away. CDR1 and CDR2 (SEHNR, FQNEAQ) derive from the germline V gene (reference sequence). At the junction V is shortened by 8 bases and J by 0 bases, with 10 bases in between. The CDR3 goes from the cysteine to the phenylalanine over 13 residues. Of all the DNA, just the CDR3 is kept, 39 bases in frame from base 1.

The origin of this receptor is a male donor with ankylosing spondylitis. Sequencing was carried out using blood, either unsorted or a sorted T cell fraction (not recorded which). The V and J segments used are TRBV7-9 and TRBJ1-1; too little of a D gene remains to name it. The CDR3 reads CASLDELNTEAFF. The sequence in DNA is TGTGCCAGCTTGGACGAGCTGAACACTGAAGCTTTCTTT.